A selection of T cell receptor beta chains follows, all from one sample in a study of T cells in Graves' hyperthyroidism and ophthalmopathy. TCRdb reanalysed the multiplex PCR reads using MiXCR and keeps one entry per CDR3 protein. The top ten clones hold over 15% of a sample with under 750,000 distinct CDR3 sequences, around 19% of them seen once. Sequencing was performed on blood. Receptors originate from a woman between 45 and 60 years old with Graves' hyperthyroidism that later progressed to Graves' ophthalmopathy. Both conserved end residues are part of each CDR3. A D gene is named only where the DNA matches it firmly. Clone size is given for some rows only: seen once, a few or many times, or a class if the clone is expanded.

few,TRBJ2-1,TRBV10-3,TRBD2,CASRSGGFPNEQFF,TGTGCCAGCAGAAGCGGGGGCTTCCCCAATGAGCAGTTCTTC
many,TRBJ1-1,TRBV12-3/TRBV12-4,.,CASSPSGHSTEAFF,TGTGCCAGCAGTCCGTCGGGACACAGCACTGAAGCTTTCTTT
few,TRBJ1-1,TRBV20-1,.,CSVPDRATEAFF,TGCAGTGTACCCGACAGAGCCACTGAAGCTTTCTTT
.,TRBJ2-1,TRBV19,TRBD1,CASRMDRDGEQFF,TGTGCCAGTAGGATGGACAGGGATGGTGAGCAGTTCTTC
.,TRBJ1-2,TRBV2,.,CASTLNSDVIYGYTF,TGTGCCAGCACGCTAAATTCAGACGTTATCTATGGCTACACCTTC
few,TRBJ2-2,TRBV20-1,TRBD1,CSAPDRASNTGELFF,TGCAGTGCCCCAGACAGGGCTTCGAACACCGGGGAGCTGTTTTTT
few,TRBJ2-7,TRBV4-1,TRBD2,CASSQETSTYEQYF,TGCGCCAGCAGCCAGGAGACTAGCACCTACGAGCAGTACTTC
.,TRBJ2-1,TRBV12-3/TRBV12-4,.,CASILSTNNEQFF,TGTGCCAGCATCCTAAGTACTAACAATGAGCAGTTCTTC
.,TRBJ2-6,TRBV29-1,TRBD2,CSVDSSGGQSSGANVLTF,TGCAGCGTGGATTCTAGCGGGGGGCAAAGCTCTGGGGCCAACGTCCTGACTTTC
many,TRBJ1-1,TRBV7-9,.,CASSNPLDGITEAFF,TGTGCCAGCAGCAACCCGTTGGACGGTATAACTGAAGCTTTCTTT
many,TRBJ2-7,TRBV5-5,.,CASSLGWMPYEQYF,TGTGCCAGCAGCTTGGGGTGGATGCCCTACGAGCAGTACTTC
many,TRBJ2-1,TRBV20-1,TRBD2,CSARVERGGRNEQFF,TGCAGTGCTAGAGTAGAGCGGGGGGGACGGAATGAGCAGTTCTTC
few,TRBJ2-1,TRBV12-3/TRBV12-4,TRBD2,CASIPGLAYNEQFF,TGTGCCAGCATCCCGGGACTAGCGTACAATGAGCAGTTCTTC
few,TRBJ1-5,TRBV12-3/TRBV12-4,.,CASRTGTTPEQPQHF,TGTGCCAGCAGAACCGGGACCACCCCGGAACAGCCCCAGCATTTT
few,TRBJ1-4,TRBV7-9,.,CASSGRVDEKLFF,TGTGCCAGCAGCGGCAGGGTGGATGAAAAACTGTTTTTT
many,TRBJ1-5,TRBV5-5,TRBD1,CASSSGQGFGNQPQHF,TGTGCCAGCAGCTCGGGACAGGGGTTTGGCAATCAGCCCCAGCATTTT
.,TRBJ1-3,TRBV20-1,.,CSANLGPGNTIYF,TGCAGTGCTAACCTGGGTCCTGGAAACACCATATATTTT
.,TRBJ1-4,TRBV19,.,CASMAGIATNEKLFF,TGTGCCAGTATGGCAGGGATAGCAACTAATGAAAAACTGTTTTTT
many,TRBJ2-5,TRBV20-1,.,CSARSNGVVVGTQYF,TGCAGTGCTAGATCCAACGGGGTTGTGGTGGGGACCCAGTACTTC
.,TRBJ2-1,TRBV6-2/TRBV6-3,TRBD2,CASSSSGGANNEQFF,TGTGCCAGCAGTTCTAGCGGGGGGGCCAACAATGAGCAGTTCTTC
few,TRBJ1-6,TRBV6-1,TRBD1,CATTMGQFSYNSPLHF,TGTGCCACCACAATGGGACAGTTCTCCTATAATTCACCCCTCCACTTT
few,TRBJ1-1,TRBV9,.,CASSPERGDLRAFF,TGTGCCAGCAGCCCCGAAAGGGGGGATCTACGGGCTTTCTTT
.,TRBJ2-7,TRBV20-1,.,CSARDRGGVSYEQYF,TGCAGTGCTAGAGATCGAGGGGGGGTCTCCTACGAGCAGTACTTC
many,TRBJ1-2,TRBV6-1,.,CASRPPGADYGYTF,TGTGCCAGCAGACCTCCAGGGGCAGACTATGGCTACACCTTC
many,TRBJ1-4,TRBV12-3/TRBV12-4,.,CASSLPSTSGNEKLFF,TGTGCCAGCAGTTTACCTTCCACCTCGGGGAATGAAAAACTGTTTTTT
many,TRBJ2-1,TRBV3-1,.,CASSLSGTLYNEQFF,TGTGCCAGCAGCCTCTCCGGGACACTCTACAATGAGCAGTTCTTC
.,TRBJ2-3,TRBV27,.,CASSLGRRAIRDTQYF,TGTGCCAGCAGTTTGGGTCGCAGGGCTATCAGGGATACGCAGTATTTT
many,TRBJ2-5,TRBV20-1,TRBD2,CSAALAGERRATQYF,TGCAGTGCTGCTCTGGCGGGGGAGCGACGAGCGACCCAGTACTTC
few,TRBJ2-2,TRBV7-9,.,CASIEHFNTGELFF,TGTGCCAGCATTGAGCACTTTAACACCGGGGAGCTGTTTTTT
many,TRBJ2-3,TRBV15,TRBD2,CATSRDLAGGTDTQYF,TGTGCCACCAGCAGAGATTTGGCGGGGGGCACAGATACGCAGTATTTT
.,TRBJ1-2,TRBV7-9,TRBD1,CASSPTGADDRYYGYTF,TGTGCCAGCAGCCCTACAGGGGCAGATGATCGTTACTATGGCTACACCTTC
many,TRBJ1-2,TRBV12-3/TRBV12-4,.,CASSLTENYGYTF,TGTGCCAGCAGCTTGACAGAAAACTATGGCTACACCTTC
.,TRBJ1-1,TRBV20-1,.,CTTREQANTEAFF,TGCACCACCCGGGAACAGGCGAACACTGAAGCTTTCTTT
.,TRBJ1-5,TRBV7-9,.,CASSGGENQPQHF,TGTGCCAGCAGCGGGGGGGAAAATCAGCCCCAGCATTTT
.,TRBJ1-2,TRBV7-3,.,CASSLRAGDGYTF,TGTGCCAGCAGCTTAAGGGCAGGGGACGGCTACACCTTC
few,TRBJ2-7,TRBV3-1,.,CASSQEGGGLREIYEQYF,TGTGCCAGCAGCCAAGAAGGCGGGGGCTTGCGGGAGATCTACGAGCAGTACTTC
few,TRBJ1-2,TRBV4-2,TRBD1,CASRPGQQIYGYTF,TGTGCCAGCAGACCGGGACAGCAAATCTATGGCTACACCTTC
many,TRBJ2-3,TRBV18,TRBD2,CASSRATSGGTDTQYF,TGTGCCAGCTCAAGGGCGACTAGCGGGGGGACGGATACGCAGTATTTT